This entry lists 26 T cell receptor beta chains sequenced from one sample in a study of T cell responses to AZD1222 COVID-19 vaccine. Using immunoSEQ multiplex PCR, the repertoire was profiled, and TCRdb retains in-frame clones only, with some absent. This sample carries 150,000 to 160,000 clones, around nine tenths of them seen once, and the ten largest clones take just under 7%. Sequencing used peripheral blood, obtained after recovery from COVID-19. These receptors all stem from an adult who had recovered from COVID-19.

The chain carries TRBV4-1 and TRBJ2-3, with D perhaps matching TRBD2 (5 bases). This CDR3 has 16 residues. V was trimmed by 2 bases and J by 0 bases, leaving 12 bases between them. Germline V CDR1 and CDR2: MGHRA, YSYEKL. The CDR3 loop is CASSQNLAPSTDTQYF. CDR3 bases: TGCGCCAGCAGCCAAAACCTAGCACCTAGCACAGATACGCAGTATTTT.

A remark on this clone: Other DNA variants within this sample encode the same CDR3. This sequence joins TRBV12-3 or TRBV12-4 and TRBJ1-1, with D unclear. There are 13 residues in the CDR3. Between the trimmed V and J ends, which lost 1 base and 1 base, there was a span of 4 bases. CDR3 in DNA: TGTGCCAGCAGTTTAGAGAGGAACACTGAAGCTTTCTTT. This encodes CASSLERNTEAFF.

The rearrangement uses TRBV11-2 and TRBJ1-5; a weak D match, TRBD1 (6 bases). CDR3 size: 14 residues. Between the trimmed V and J ends, which lost 5 bases and 7 bases, there was a span of 15 bases. CDR1 and CDR2 from the germline V gene are SGHAT and FQNNGV. CDR3 in DNA: TGTGCCAGCAGCGTGTCGCCTCAGGGGCAGCCCCAGCATTTT. Amino acid sequence: CASSVSPQGQPQHF.

The genes are TRBV23-1 and TRBJ2-2; a possible D gene is TRBD1 (5 bases). TRBV23-1 is placed among ORFs of uncertain function. The V gene lost 6 bases and the J gene lost 4 bases, with 9 bases spanning the gap. The CDR3 has 13 residues. DNA of the CDR3: TGCGCCAGCAGGGGGCAGATCACCGGGGAGCTGTTTTTT. It is translated as CASRGQITGELFF.

This chain joins TRBV7-8 and TRBJ1-1; D remains ambiguous. The CDR3 consists of 13 residues. V gave up 2 bases and J gave up 1 base, with 5 bases separating them. Per the germline V gene, CDR1 is SGHVS and CDR2 is FQNEAQ. Written as DNA, the CDR3 is TGTGCCAGCAGCTTACTACAGAACACTGAAGCTTTCTTT. Its protein product is CASSLLQNTEAFF.

The J gene is TRBJ2-2, the V gene TRBV4-2; no clear D. CDR1 is LGHNA and CDR2 is YNFKEQ in the germline V gene. Trimming shortened V by 1 base and J by 7 bases, and 1 base separated the two germline ends. The CDR3 is made up of 11 amino acids. The CDR3 here is CASSQGGELFF. CDR3 sequence (DNA): TGTGCCAGCAGCCAAGGCGGGGAGCTGTTTTTT.

There are a few counts of this clone. The chain combines TRBV4-2 with TRBJ1-6; TRBD1 is a possible D gene (6 bases). This CDR3 spans 16 amino acids. V lost 4 bases and J 3 bases, leaving 13 bases between the germline ends. The germline gives CDR1 LGHNA, CDR2 YNFKEQ. In nucleotides, the CDR3 is TGTGCCAGCAGCCCGACGACAGGAAACTATAATTCACCCCTCCACTTT. This codes for CASSPTTGNYNSPLHF.

The rearrangement uses TRBV11-1 and TRBJ2-4; either TRBD1 or TRBD2 may fit D (6 bases each). With 9 bases removed from V and 6 bases from J, the gap between germline ends came to 21 bases. The CDR3 runs 15 residues. Germline loops: CDR1 SGHAT, CDR2 FQDESV (reference sequence). The CDR3 is CASRGAFEGGNIQYF. Here the CDR3 DNA reads TGTGCCAGTAGAGGGGCCTTTGAGGGGGGAAACATTCAGTACTTC.

The chain employs TRBV14 and TRBJ2-5; 7 nucleotides match TRBD2. Germline CDR1 reads SGHDN; CDR2 reads FVKESK. This CDR3 spans 14 amino acids. J lost 4 bases, V lost 5 bases, and 7 bases had no gene match. The CDR3 DNA is TGTGCCAGCAGCAGGACTAGTGGGATAGAGACCCAGTACTTC. Its translation: CASSRTSGIETQYF.

The chain combines TRBV3-1 (or the pseudogene TRBV3-2) with TRBJ2-1; 11 bases line up with TRBD2. In germline, CDR1 is LGHDT, CDR2 YNNKEL (reference sequence). With 6 bases clipped from V and 5 bases from J, the junction kept 6 bases outside the gene matches. The CDR3 totals 15 residues. The CDR3 here is CASRGGTSGHNEQFF. For the CDR3, the DNA is TGTGCCAGCAGGGGGGGGACTAGCGGCCACAATGAGCAGTTCTTC.

This clone came up once. This sample includes further DNA sequences coding for the same CDR3. The CDR3 is CASSLRGVSTDTQYF. Written as DNA, the CDR3 is TGCGCCAGCAGCTTGAGAGGGGTTAGCACAGATACGCAGTATTTT. The chain uses TRBV5-1 and TRBJ2-3; D possibly uses TRBD1 or TRBD2 (5 bases each). Trimming stripped 1 base from V and 0 bases from J, with 9 bases between. Germline V gene sequence: CDR1 SGHRS, CDR2 YFSETQ. The CDR3 extends over 15 amino acids.

This clone appeared once. The chain joins TRBV19 to TRBJ1-2; no clear D gene. The V gene's germline CDR1 is LNHDA and CDR2 SQIVND (reference sequence). The CDR3 length is 14 residues. V dropped 7 bases and J dropped 0 bases, with 12 bases sitting between them. The CDR3 coding sequence is TGTGCCAGTACCATCAGCCTAGCTAACTATGGCTACACCTTC. Translated, it gives CASTISLANYGYTF.

The V and J genes are TRBV18 and TRBJ2-1; D is undetermined. V lost 2 bases, J lost 5 bases, and 10 bases lay in between. The CDR3 is 14 residues long. Germline V lookup: CDR1 KGHSH, CDR2 LQKENI. CDR3 nucleotide sequence: TGTGCCAGCTCACCAATTAGACCGGACAATGAGCAGTTCTTC. Amino acid sequence: CASSPIRPDNEQFF.

The chain combines TRBV5-1 with TRBJ2-5; D is perhaps TRBD2 (6 bases). The CDR3 spans 15 residues. Trimming took 5 bases from V and 2 from J, leaving 16 bases between them. The germline CDR1 and CDR2 sequences are SGHRS and YFSETQ. This chain's CDR3 is CASRSGLALQETQYF. The CDR3 DNA is TGCGCCAGCAGATCGGGACTGGCCCTTCAAGAGACCCAGTACTTC.

The table lists this clone with a count of one. CDR3: CASRDEAHTDTQYF. In DNA form, the CDR3 reads TGTGCCAGCCGAGACGAGGCCCACACAGATACGCAGTATTTT. The chain joins TRBV28 to TRBJ2-3; D is unresolved. Germline CDR1 reads MDHEN; CDR2 reads SYDVKM. The germline V and J ends were trimmed by 8 bases and 2 bases, with 14 bases remaining between them. The length of the CDR3 is 14 residues.

The chain carries TRBV5-6 and TRBJ2-7; TRBD1 matches at 10 bases. The CDR3 sequence is 15 residues long. The V segment lost 1 base and the J segment 3 bases; nucleotides outside the gene matches: 4. Germline values: CDR1 SGHDT, CDR2 YYEEEE. As DNA, the CDR3 is TGTGCCAGCAGCTTGATCCGGGACAGGGGCTACGAGCAGTACTTC. Amino acid sequence: CASSLIRDRGYEQYF.

The V call is TRBV5-6, the J call TRBJ1-1; 7 bases agree with TRBD1. CDR1 and CDR2 (germline): SGHDT, YYEEEE. Trimming at V came to 4 bases and at J to 4 bases, leaving 4 bases not matched to a gene. CDR3 length: 13 amino acids. Written as DNA, the CDR3 is TGTGCCAGCAGCCGGGACAGCCGCACTGAAGCTTTCTTT. Translating it yields CASSRDSRTEAFF.

V gene TRBV29-1 combines with J gene TRBJ1-2; 7 bases are shared with TRBD1. The CDR3 length is 13 residues. V gave up 1 base and J gave up 4 bases; unmatched junction bases: 3. Germline loops: CDR1 SQVTM, CDR2 ANQGSEA. The chain's CDR3 is CSVEAQGVYGYTF. CDR3 sequence (DNA): TGCAGCGTTGAAGCCCAGGGGGTCTATGGCTACACCTTC.

The gene calls are TRBV6-5 and TRBJ1-3, with 8 bases identical to TRBD1. This CDR3 is built from 15 residues. The V gene's germline CDR1 is MNHEY and CDR2 SVGAGI. The junction had 6 bases not matched to a gene; V was cut back by 4 bases and J by 4 bases. CDR3 loop: CASSLTGAIGNTIYF. CDR3 DNA sequence: TGTGCCAGCAGTTTGACAGGGGCGATCGGAAACACCATATATTTT.

This chain uses TRBV27 with TRBJ2-7; possibly TRBD2 for D (6 bases). The germline V and J ends were trimmed by 5 bases and 7 bases, with 9 bases remaining between them. The CDR3 is made up of 11 amino acids. CDR1 MNHEY and CDR2 SMNVEV come from the germline V gene (reference sequence). This CDR3 reads CASSRGEEQYF. The CDR3 DNA reads TGTGCCAGCAGTCGCGGGGAAGAGCAGTACTTC.

V usage is TRBV4-1 and J usage is TRBJ2-2; D not certain. Germline loops: CDR1 MGHRA, CDR2 YSYEKL. The length of the CDR3 is 14 residues. V was trimmed by 3 bases and J by 1 base, leaving 6 bases between them. DNA for the CDR3: TGCGCCAGCAGCCATAATAGGAACACCGGGGAGCTGTTTTTT. The encoded protein is CASSHNRNTGELFF.

This sequence joins TRBV11-3 and TRBJ2-2, with 10 bases identical to TRBD2. This CDR3 is 15 amino acids long. V lost 1 base, J lost 4 bases, and 0 bases stayed unmatched. The germline V gene has CDR1 SGHNT and CDR2 YENEEA. CDR3: CASSLGLAGTGELFF. For the CDR3, the DNA is TGTGCCAGCAGCTTAGGACTAGCGGGCACCGGGGAGCTGTTTTTT.

The chain uses TRBV28 and TRBJ1-5, with D perhaps matching TRBD1 (5 bases). CDR1 and CDR2 from the germline V gene are MDHEN and SYDVKM. CDR3 length: 14 residues. V lost 2 bases to trimming and J lost 7 bases, with 12 bases between them. CDR3 in DNA: TGTGCCAGCAGTTTAAGCAGGGACCTCCAGCCCCAGCATTTT. This codes for CASSLSRDLQPQHF.

The chain employs TRBV5-1 and TRBJ1-4, with 7 bases identical to TRBD1. The J segment lost 7 bases and the V segment lost 0 bases, leaving 3 bases of the junction unmatched. Per germline, CDR1 SGHRS and CDR2 YFSETQ. The CDR3 loop spans 14 amino acids. This CDR3 reads CASSLEGAGEKLFF. In DNA, the CDR3 is TGCGCCAGCAGCTTGGAGGGGGCGGGTGAAAAACTGTTTTTT. The complete variable domain, with remaining parts taken from reference TRBV5-1 and TRBJ1-4, reads KAGVTQTPRYLIKTRGQQVTLSCSPISGHRSVSWYQQTPGQGLQFLFEYFSETQRNKGNFPGRFSGRQFSNSRSEMNVSTLELGDSALYLCASSLEGAGEKLFFGSGTQLSVL.

V gene TRBV27 combines with J gene TRBJ1-6; no firm D call. Germline V gene sequence: CDR1 MNHEY, CDR2 SMNVEV (reference sequence). The CDR3 is made up of 14 amino acids. V lost 3 bases, J lost 6 bases, and 9 bases lay in between. The CDR3 reads CASSFRGGNSPLHF. The CDR3 nucleotides are TGTGCCAGCAGTTTCCGAGGCGGTAATTCACCCCTCCACTTT.

The chain carries TRBV7-9 and TRBJ1-4; the D is unclear. The CDR3 is 13 residues long. V was shortened by 5 bases and J by 8 bases, with 12 bases between the two germline ends. The germline V gene has CDR1 SEHNR and CDR2 FQNEAQ (reference sequence). CDR3 sequence reads: CASSRWSEEKLFF. The CDR3 bases are TGTGCCAGCAGCCGGTGGAGTGAGGAAAAACTGTTTTTT. Based on the CDR3 plus reference TRBV7-9 and TRBJ1-4, the full variable domain is DTGVSQNPRHKITKRGQNVTFRCDPISEHNRLYWYRQTLGQGPEFLTYFQNEAQLEKSRLLSDRFSAERPKGSFSTLEIQRTEQGDSAMYLCASSRWSEEKLFFGSGTQLSVL.